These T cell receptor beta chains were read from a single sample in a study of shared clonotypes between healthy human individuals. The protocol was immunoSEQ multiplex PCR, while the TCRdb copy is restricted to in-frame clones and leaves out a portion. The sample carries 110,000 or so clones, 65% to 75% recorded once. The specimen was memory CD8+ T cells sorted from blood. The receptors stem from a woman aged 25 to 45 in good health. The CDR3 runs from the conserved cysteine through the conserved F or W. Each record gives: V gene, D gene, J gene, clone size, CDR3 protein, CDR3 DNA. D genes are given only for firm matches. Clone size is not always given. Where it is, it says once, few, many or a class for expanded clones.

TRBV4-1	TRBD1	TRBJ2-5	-	CASSQDPGTGAREQYF	TGCGCCAGCAGCCAAGACCCCGGGACAGGGGCACGGGAGCAGTACTTC
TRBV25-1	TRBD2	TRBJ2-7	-	CATRNERGAYEQYF	TGTGCCACCAGAAACGAGCGGGGAGCCTACGAGCAGTACTTC
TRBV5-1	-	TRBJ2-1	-	CASSSIGNEQFF	TGCGCCAGCAGCTCGATTGGGAATGAGCAGTTCTTC
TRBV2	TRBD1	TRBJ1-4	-	CASKTGTANEKLFF	TGTGCCAGCAAGACCGGGACAGCTAATGAAAAACTGTTTTTT
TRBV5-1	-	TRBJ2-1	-	CASSFGGDYNEQFF	TGCGCCAGCAGCTTCGGCGGGGACTACAATGAGCAGTTCTTC
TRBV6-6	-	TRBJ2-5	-	CASSYGWGAEAQYF	TGTGCCAGCAGTTACGGGTGGGGGGCTGAAGCCCAGTACTTC
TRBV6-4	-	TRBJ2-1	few	CASSDGGNNEQFF	TGTGCCAGCAGTGACGGAGGCAACAATGAGCAGTTCTTC
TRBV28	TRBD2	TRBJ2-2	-	CASSPRGDYTGELFF	TGTGCCAGCAGCCCTCGGGGGGATTACACCGGGGAGCTGTTTTTT
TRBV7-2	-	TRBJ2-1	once	CASSLVALAGGHEQFF	TGTGCCAGCAGCTTAGTTGCTTTGGCTGGCGGCCATGAGCAGTTCTTC
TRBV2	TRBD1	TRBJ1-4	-	CASRGGTGSEKLFF	TGTGCCAGCAGGGGAGGGACAGGGAGTGAAAAACTGTTTTTT
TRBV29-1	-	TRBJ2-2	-	CSVPEGFYNTGELFF	TGCAGCGTCCCTGAGGGATTTTACAACACCGGGGAGCTGTTTTTT
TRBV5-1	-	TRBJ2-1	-	CASSLAVSSYNEQFF	TGCGCCAGCAGCCTCGCTGTGAGCTCCTACAATGAGCAGTTCTTC
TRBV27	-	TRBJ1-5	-	CASGYSNQPQHF	TGTGCCAGCGGGTATAGCAATCAGCCCCAGCATTTT
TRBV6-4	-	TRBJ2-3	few	CASSEGPAGEDTQYF	TGTGCCAGCAGTGAGGGTCCCGCCGGGGAAGATACGCAGTATTTT
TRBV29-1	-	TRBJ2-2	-	CSVVRGGELFF	TGCAGCGTTGTGCGGGGCGGGGAGCTGTTTTTT
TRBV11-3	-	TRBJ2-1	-	CASSIGNEQFF	TGTGCCAGCAGCATAGGGAATGAGCAGTTCTTC
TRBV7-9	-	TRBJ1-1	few	CASKPFYFEAFF	TGTGCCAGCAAACCGTTTTATTTTGAAGCTTTCTTT
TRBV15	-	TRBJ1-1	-	CATSIVGGLAEAFF	TGTGCCACCAGCATCGTCGGCGGTTTGGCTGAAGCTTTCTTT
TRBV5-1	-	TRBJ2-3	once	CASSLDASTDTQYF	TGCGCCAGCAGCTTGGATGCTAGCACAGATACGCAGTATTTT
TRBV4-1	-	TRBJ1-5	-	CASSQEGEGSSSNQPQHF	TGCGCCAGCAGCCAAGAGGGGGAGGGAAGCAGCAGCAATCAGCCCCAGCATTTT
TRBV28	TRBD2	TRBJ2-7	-	CASSLWTSGRFEQYF	TGTGCCAGCAGTTTATGGACTAGCGGGAGGTTCGAGCAGTACTTC
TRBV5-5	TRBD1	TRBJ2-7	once	CASSPGTGLYEQYF	TGTGCCAGCAGTCCCGGGACAGGACTCTACGAGCAGTACTTC
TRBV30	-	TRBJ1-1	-	CALDGEGTEAFF	TGTGCCTTAGACGGGGAGGGCACTGAAGCTTTCTTT
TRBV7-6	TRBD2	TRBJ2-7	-	CASSPSGDYEQYF	TGTGCCAGCAGTCCAAGCGGGGACTACGAGCAGTACTTC
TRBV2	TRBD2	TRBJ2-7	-	CASTRLAGVSEQYF	TGTGCCAGCACCAGACTAGCGGGAGTATCCGAGCAGTACTTC
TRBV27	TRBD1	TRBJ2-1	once	CASSPGTVFNEQFF	TGTGCCAGCAGTCCTGGGACAGTATTCAATGAGCAGTTCTTC
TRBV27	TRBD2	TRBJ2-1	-	CASRPGQRGNNEQFF	TGTGCCAGCAGGCCAGGTCAGCGGGGGAACAATGAGCAGTTCTTC
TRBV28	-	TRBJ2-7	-	CASSRQGHTDYSYEQYF	TGTGCCAGCAGTCGGCAGGGGCATACGGACTATTCCTACGAGCAGTACTTC
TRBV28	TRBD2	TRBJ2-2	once	CASSPGGRHTGELFF	TGTGCCAGCTCCCCCGGCGGGAGACATACCGGGGAGCTGTTTTTT
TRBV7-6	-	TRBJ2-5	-	CASSPGETQYF	TGTGCCAGCAGCCCGGGGGAGACCCAGTACTTC
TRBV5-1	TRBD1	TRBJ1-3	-	CASSPGGPRGNTIYF	TGCGCCAGCAGCCCAGGGGGCCCTCGAGGAAACACCATATATTTT
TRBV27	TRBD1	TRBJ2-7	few	CASRTTGNEQYF	TGTGCCAGCAGGACGACAGGGAACGAGCAGTACTTC
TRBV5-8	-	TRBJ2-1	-	CASSPPWVPNYNEQFF	TGTGCCAGCAGCCCCCCCTGGGTCCCGAATTACAATGAGCAGTTCTTC
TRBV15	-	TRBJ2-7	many	CATTDGYEQYF	TGTGCCACCACGGACGGCTACGAGCAGTACTTC
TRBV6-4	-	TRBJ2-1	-	CASSETSGENNEQFF	TGTGCCAGCAGTGAGACGTCGGGAGAGAACAATGAGCAGTTCTTC
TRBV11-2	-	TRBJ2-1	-	CASSLAGVGNEQFF	TGTGCCAGCAGCTTAGCGGGAGTAGGCAATGAGCAGTTCTTC
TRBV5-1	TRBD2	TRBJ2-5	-	CASSFALAGGIETQYF	TGCGCCAGCAGCTTCGCCCTAGCGGGAGGGATCGAGACCCAGTACTTC
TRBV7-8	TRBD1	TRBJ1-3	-	CASSFITGEGNTIYF	TGTGCCAGCAGCTTCATCACAGGGGAAGGAAACACCATATATTTT
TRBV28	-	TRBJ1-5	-	CASSGWDWRWGRQPQHF	TGTGCCAGCAGTGGGTGGGATTGGAGGTGGGGTCGTCAGCCCCAGCATTTT
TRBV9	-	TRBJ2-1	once	CASSPRDDPYNEQFF	TGTGCCAGCAGCCCTCGGGACGACCCCTACAATGAGCAGTTCTTC
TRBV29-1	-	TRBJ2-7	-	CSVGGVQGAPAHEQYF	TGCAGCGTTGGAGGGGTCCAGGGCGCTCCGGCCCACGAGCAGTACTTC
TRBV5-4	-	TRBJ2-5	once	CASSFEAQETQYF	TGTGCCAGCAGCTTTGAGGCCCAAGAGACCCAGTACTTC
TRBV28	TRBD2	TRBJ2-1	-	CASSKLAGEVNEQFF	TGTGCCAGCAGTAAACTAGCGGGAGAGGTAAATGAGCAGTTCTTC